This entry concerns a single T cell receptor (beta chain). The target antigen is unknown. This sample is part of a study of CD8 T cells in Susac syndrome. Study results and caveats: A relatively small number of individuals underwent TCR sequencing and HLA analysis.

The authors reverse transcribed about 0.5 to 1 ug RNA with random hexamers. TCRdb re-called the immunoSEQ multiplex PCR reads through MiXCR, storing one row per CDR3 protein. The sample holds 180,000 or so distinct CDR3 sequences, about 95% seen once. CDR1 LGHDT and CDR2 YNNKEL come from the germline V gene (reference sequence). Trimming cost V 7 bases and J 6 bases; bases outside gene matches: 12. This CDR3 spans 15 amino acids. This clonotype was sampled from a human donor in good health. The material sequenced was CD4+ T cells from PBMCs. V usage is TRBV3-1 and J usage is TRBJ2-7; 10 nucleotides match TRBD2. CDR3 sequence reads: CASTHSGGAYLEQYF. In DNA, the CDR3 is TGTGCCAGCACTCACAGCGGGGGGGCCTATCTCGAGCAGTACTTC.